This entry lists 13 T cell receptor beta chains sequenced from one sample in a study of blood T cell repertoires in COVID-19. Assay: immunoSEQ multiplex PCR; the TCRdb copy retains only in-frame clones and omits some. The sample has some 45,000 clones, approximately 80% seen once; the top ten hold under 25%. Sequenced: peripheral blood. Receptors were obtained from an older woman with acute or convalescent COVID-19.

In its sample, this clone was seen a few times. This chain connects TRBV20-1 to TRBJ2-1, with D possibly matching TRBD2 (5 bases). Deletions cut 1 base from V and 9 bases from J, with 7 bases between. The length of the CDR3 is 11 residues. Per the germline V gene, CDR1 is DFQATT and CDR2 is SNEGSKA (reference sequence). The CDR3 nucleotides are TGCAGTGCTAGAGCGAGGGTTGAGCAGTTCTTC. Translated: CSARARVEQFF.

The V and J genes are TRBV4-1 and TRBJ1-2; D remains unclear. The CDR3 is 14 residues long. CDR1 is MGHRA, CDR2 YSYEKL, per germline. V was trimmed by 0 bases and J by 4 bases, leaving 9 bases between them. CDR3 in DNA: TGCGCCAGCAGCCAAGAAGAGTTAACCTATGGCTACACCTTC. Its protein is CASSQEELTYGYTF.

The V call is TRBV27, the J call TRBJ2-1, with a weak D call TRBD2 (7 bases). The CDR3 loop spans 16 amino acids. Germline V gene sequence: CDR1 MNHEY, CDR2 SMNVEV (reference sequence). V gave up 0 bases and J gave up 3 bases, with 12 bases separating them. CDR3 nucleotides: TGTGCCAGCAGTTTATCTGCGGGGGCTTACTACAATGAGCAGTTCTTC. Translated: CASSLSAGAYYNEQFF.

The CDR3 DNA follows: TGCAGCGTTGGGCTAGCGGGGACCACCGGGGAGCTGTTTTTT. As protein: CSVGLAGTTGELFF. The rearrangement links TRBV29-1 to TRBJ2-2; 9 nucleotides line up with TRBD2. The CDR3 is 14 residues long. V shed 4 bases and J 4 bases; nucleotides not matched to a gene: 4. Germline CDR1 is SQVTM and CDR2 is ANQGSEA.

The chain recombines TRBV19 with TRBJ2-1, with D perhaps matching TRBD1 (6 bases). Trimming removed 4 bases from V and 0 bases from J, with 16 bases in between. In germline, CDR1 is LNHDA, CDR2 SQIVND (reference sequence). This CDR3 has 17 amino acids. The CDR3 protein is CASSRYGADSSYNEQFF. The CDR3 nucleotides read TGTGCCAGTAGTAGATATGGGGCGGACAGCTCCTACAATGAGCAGTTCTTC.

V and J are TRBV6-5 and TRBJ2-3; a possible D gene is TRBD1 (6 bases). The V end was cut by 7 bases, the J end by 0 bases, with 11 bases between. This CDR3 has 14 amino acids. Germline CDR1 is MNHEY and CDR2 is SVGAGI. The CDR3 DNA sequence: TGTGCCAGCACTCAGGGGTCTAGCACAGATACGCAGTATTTT. Its protein product is CASTQGSSTDTQYF.

This rearrangement joins TRBV7-9 to TRBJ1-1, with unresolved D. Germline values: CDR1 SEHNR, CDR2 FQNEAQ (reference sequence). V lost 5 bases, J lost 4 bases, and 17 bases lay in between. There are 15 residues in the CDR3. The CDR3 region has the DNA TGTGCCAGCAGCCCAGACCTAGAGGGTGGCACTGAAGCTTTCTTT. Translating it yields CASSPDLEGGTEAFF.

This chain connects TRBV15 to TRBJ1-2; 10 nucleotides agree with TRBD1. Germline assignment: CDR1 LNHNV and CDR2 YYDKDF (reference sequence). The CDR3 length is 15 residues. Trimming cost V 0 bases and J 8 bases; bases outside gene matches: 6. CDR3 protein: CATSREDRGREGYTF. The CDR3 DNA follows: TGTGCCACCAGCAGAGAAGACAGGGGGCGCGAGGGCTACACCTTC. The whole variable domain, filled in from reference TRBV15 and TRBJ1-2, reads DAMVIQNPRYQVTQFGKPVTLSCSQTLNHNVMYWYQQKSSQAPKLLFHYYDKDFNNEADTPDNFQSRRPNTSFCFLDIRSPGLGDTAMYLCATSREDRGREGYTFGSGTRLTVV.

V usage is TRBV7-2 and J usage is TRBJ1-5, with D tentatively TRBD1 (6 bases). This CDR3 has 14 residues. Germline CDR1 is SGHTA and CDR2 is FQGNSA. Trimming removed 2 bases from V and 8 bases from J, with 13 bases in between. The CDR3 nucleotides are TGTGCCAGCAGCTTAAGGGGGGGCGGGAAGCCCCAGCATTTT. It codes for CASSLRGGGKPQHF.

This clone has just one count. In DNA, the CDR3 is TGTGCCAGCAGCTCAGATAACGAGCAGTTCTTC. This sequence encodes CASSSDNEQFF. The J gene is TRBJ2-1, the V gene TRBV7-2, with no clear D. The CDR3 is made up of 11 amino acids. V was cut by 4 bases and J by 10 bases, with 8 bases left in between. Germline V lookup: CDR1 SGHTA, CDR2 FQGNSA.

The chain employs TRBV11-3 and TRBJ2-5; maybe TRBD1 (7 bases). The germline V gene encodes CDR1 SGHNT and CDR2 YENEEA. Trimming removed 3 bases at V and 5 bases at J, with 19 bases between. This CDR3 spans 16 amino acids. The DNA for the CDR3 is TGTGCCAGCAGCTTGGGGACAGCAATAGGGAGGGAGACCCAGTACTTC. It codes for CASSLGTAIGRETQYF.

This clone was seen only once. The chain joins TRBV4-3 to TRBJ2-2, with a weak D call TRBD1 (6 bases). V lost 3 bases to trimming and J lost 0 bases, with 14 bases between them. CDR1 LGHNA and CDR2 YSLEER come from the germline V gene. The CDR3 runs to 17 residues. The CDR3 DNA sequence: TGCGCCAGCAGCCATTCTACCGGGACAACGAACACCGGGGAGCTGTTTTTT. Its translation: CASSHSTGTTNTGELFF.

The chain employs TRBV5-1 and TRBJ2-7, with 9 bases identical to TRBD1. The CDR3 sequence is 15 residues long. The ends lost 4 bases at V and 3 bases at J; junction bases unmatched: 8. Germline CDR1 is SGHRS and CDR2 is YFSETQ. The CDR3 DNA follows: TGCGCCAGCAGCCCACAGGGGGCCCTAGTCTACGAGCAGTACTTC. Its protein product is CASSPQGALVYEQYF.